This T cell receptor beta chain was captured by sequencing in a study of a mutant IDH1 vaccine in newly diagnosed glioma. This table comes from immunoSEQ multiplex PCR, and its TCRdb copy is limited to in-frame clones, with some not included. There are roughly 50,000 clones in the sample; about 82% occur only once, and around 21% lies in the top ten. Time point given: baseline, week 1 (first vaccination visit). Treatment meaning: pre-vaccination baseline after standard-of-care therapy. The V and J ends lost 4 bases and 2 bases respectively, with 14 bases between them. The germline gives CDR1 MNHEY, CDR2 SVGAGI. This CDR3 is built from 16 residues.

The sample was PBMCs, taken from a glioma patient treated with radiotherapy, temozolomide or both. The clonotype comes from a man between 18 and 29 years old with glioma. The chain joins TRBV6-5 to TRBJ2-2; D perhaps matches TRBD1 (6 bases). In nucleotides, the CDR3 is TGTGCCAGCAGTTTTAGGGACATAATTAACACCGGGGAGCTGTTTTTT. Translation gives CASSFRDIINTGELFF.